This is a list of T cell receptor beta chains from one sample in a study of blood T cell repertoires in COVID-19. Method: immunoSEQ multiplex PCR; TCRdb's copy keeps in-frame clones and lacks some. The sample lists approximately 260,000 clones, about 79% seen once, with more than 9.5% in the top ten. Source material: peripheral blood. Every receptor here comes from a woman of 80 years or more with acute or convalescent COVID-19. The CDR3 runs from the conserved cysteine through the conserved F or W. The order of the fields is V gene, clone size, J gene, D gene, CDR3 DNA, CDR3 protein. D genes are given only for firm matches. The size field is filled for only some rows; it gives once, few, many or a size class.

TRBV12-3/TRBV12-4,-,TRBJ2-7,-,TGTGCCAGCGGCCGTCAGGGTTACGAGCAGTACTTC,CASGRQGYEQYF
TRBV19,-,TRBJ1-2,-,TGTGCCAGTAGTACCTACGGACAGTTTAGGGGCTACACCTTC,CASSTYGQFRGYTF
TRBV19,-,TRBJ1-5,-,TGTGCCAGTAACGCAGGACCTCAGGGGCAGCCCCAGCATTTT,CASNAGPQGQPQHF
TRBV28,-,TRBJ2-1,-,TGTGCCAGCAGTCCAGGGACTGGCAGCTCCTACAATGAGCAGTTCTTC,CASSPGTGSSYNEQFF
TRBV10-3,-,TRBJ2-3,TRBD2,TGTGCCATCAGTGACAAGACTAGCGGGGGTACAGATACGCAGTATTTT,CAISDKTSGGTDTQYF
TRBV7-9,-,TRBJ1-2,-,TGTGCCAGCAGCTTAGCGGAGGGGAACCGCTATGGCTACACCTTC,CASSLAEGNRYGYTF
TRBV10-1,-,TRBJ2-7,TRBD2,TGCGCCAGCAGTGAGTCGACCGGGCTAGCGGGAGGCGAGCAGTACTTC,CASSESTGLAGGEQYF
TRBV19,-,TRBJ2-1,TRBD2,TGTGCCAGTAGTATACGGGGCCCCGGGAGGAATGAGCAGTTCTTC,CASSIRGPGRNEQFF
TRBV9,-,TRBJ2-2,-,TGTGCCAGCAGCGTAGAACTAACCACCGGGGAGCTGTTTTTT,CASSVELTTGELFF
TRBV12-3/TRBV12-4,-,TRBJ2-7,TRBD2,TGTGCCACCAAGGGGAGGGACGAGCAGTACTTC,CATKGRDEQYF
TRBV7-2,-,TRBJ1-1,-,TGTGCCAGCAGCCCCGCCCCGGAGCCTTACACTGAAGCTTTCTTT,CASSPAPEPYTEAFF
TRBV5-1,-,TRBJ1-1,TRBD1,TGCGCCAGCAGCGGGCAGACAGGGAGCCCTGAAGCTTTCTTT,CASSGQTGSPEAFF
TRBV7-9,-,TRBJ1-1,-,TGTGCCAGCAGCGCAGCGGGGAACACTGAAGCTTTCTTT,CASSAAGNTEAFF
TRBV12-3/TRBV12-4,-,TRBJ1-4,-,TGTGCCAGCAGCATTGGACAGATTGAAAAACTGTTTTTT,CASSIGQIEKLFF
TRBV7-3,once,TRBJ2-5,-,TGTGCCAGCAGCTTATCGGCGGGGAGGGGGCAAGAGACCCAGTACTTC,CASSLSAGRGQETQYF
TRBV5-1,-,TRBJ1-3,-,TGCGCCAGCAGCTCGACAGGTAACTCTGGAAACACCATATATTTT,CASSSTGNSGNTIYF
TRBV4-1,-,TRBJ1-4,TRBD1,TGCGCCAGCAGCCAATACCCATTGGGACAGATCACTAATGAAAAACTGTTTTTT,CASSQYPLGQITNEKLFF
TRBV12-1,-,TRBJ1-4,-,TGTGCCAGCAGCTCGACAGGGGGCAATGAAAAACTGTTTTTT,CASSSTGGNEKLFF
TRBV5-1,-,TRBJ2-3,TRBD1,TGCGCCGGTCGACAGGGGGAGAGGGATACGCAGTATTTT,CAGRQGERDTQYF
TRBV11-2,few,TRBJ2-2,TRBD1,TGTGCCAGCAGCCCGGGACAGGGGGCTGGTACCGGGGAGCTGTTTTTT,CASSPGQGAGTGELFF
TRBV6-5,-,TRBJ1-1,-,TGTGCCAGCAGGGGGACAAGGAACACTGAAGCTTTCTTT,CASRGTRNTEAFF
TRBV5-8,-,TRBJ1-5,-,TGTGCCAGCAGCTTGGTGGGGCGGGGCGCCCAGCCCCAGCATTTT,CASSLVGRGAQPQHF
TRBV6-6,-,TRBJ2-7,-,TGTGCCAGCAGTTATCAGGGTCCATCAGACTACGAGCAGTACTTC,CASSYQGPSDYEQYF
TRBV6-2/TRBV6-3,once,TRBJ1-5,-,TGTGCCAGCAGTTACTCGGTCGGACGTATGGGGGGTAATCAGCCCCAGCATTTT,CASSYSVGRMGGNQPQHF
TRBV28,-,TRBJ1-4,TRBD1,TGTGCCAGCACGGACAGGGGTGGCAAACTGTTTTTT,CASTDRGGKLFF
TRBV2,-,TRBJ1-1,-,TGTGCCAGCAGTGAAGCGCATCGGACTCTGAACACTGAAGCTTTCTTT,CASSEAHRTLNTEAFF
TRBV28,-,TRBJ1-2,-,TGTGCCAGCAGGCCACAGTATATGACGGACTATGGCTACACCTTC,CASRPQYMTDYGYTF
TRBV29-1,-,TRBJ2-5,TRBD1,TGCAGCGCTGACAGGGCGCAAGAGACCCAGTACTTC,CSADRAQETQYF
TRBV10-3,-,TRBJ2-5,-,TGTGCCAGCGGGGGACAAACTCAAGAGACCCAGTACTTC,CASGGQTQETQYF
TRBV6-6,-,TRBJ1-5,-,TGTGCCAGCAGTCTACAGGGCCCCCAGCATTTT,CASSLQGPQHF
TRBV30,-,TRBJ1-5,TRBD1,TGTGCCTGGGGGCAGGGGGTTGATCAGCCCCAGCATTTT,CAWGQGVDQPQHF
TRBV20-1,-,TRBJ2-7,-,TGCAGTGCTAGTTCGGACAGAGACGAGCAGTACTTC,CSASSDRDEQYF
TRBV2,-,TRBJ2-2,TRBD2,TGTGCCAGCAGTGATGGGCTAGCGGGGGCAACCGGGGAGCTGTTTTTT,CASSDGLAGATGELFF
TRBV19,few,TRBJ1-1,-,TGTGCCAGTAGTCCCCGGGCGGGGAGGACTGAAGCTTTCTTT,CASSPRAGRTEAFF
TRBV6-5,-,TRBJ1-1,-,TGTGCCAGCAGTCCCGTCCAACAGGGCCGTACTGAAGCTTTCTTT,CASSPVQQGRTEAFF
TRBV3-1/TRBV3-2,-,TRBJ2-2,TRBD1,TGTGCCAGCAACCCCTCCGGGACAGGGAATTTCGGGGAGCTGTTTTTT,CASNPSGTGNFGELFF
TRBV5-1,-,TRBJ2-3,TRBD2,TGCGCCAGCAGCTCTAGCGGGGGGGGAGATACGCAGTATTTT,CASSSSGGGDTQYF
TRBV5-4,once,TRBJ2-3,-,TGTGCCAGCCGGGTTCCAGGGACAGATACGCAGTATTTT,CASRVPGTDTQYF
TRBV5-1,-,TRBJ1-2,-,TGCGCCAGCAACGGGGTTACCTCTAACTATGGCTACACCTTC,CASNGVTSNYGYTF
TRBV3-1/TRBV3-2,few,TRBJ2-1,TRBD1,TGTGCCAGCAGCCCGGGACAGGGGGCCCACAATGAGCAGTTCTTC,CASSPGQGAHNEQFF
TRBV18,-,TRBJ2-7,TRBD1,TGTGCCAGCTCACCTACGACAGGGGACGGTCCTCGGTACGAGCAGTACTTC,CASSPTTGDGPRYEQYF